A selection of T cell receptor beta chains follows, all from one sample in a study of blood T cell repertoires in COVID-19. Profiled with immunoSEQ multiplex PCR; TCRdb holds only in-frame clones, not every one. There are hundreds of thousands of clones in the sample; 90% occur only once, and 1.5% to 2% lies in the top ten. The specimen was PBMCs or T cells enriched from blood (not recorded which). Receptor source: a woman younger than 35 with acute COVID-19. Each CDR3 is given with its conserved first and last residue. The D gene is left open where the match is weak. A row's size may be missing; if present it is once, few, many or a size class.

J	D	size	V	DNA	CDR3
TRBJ1-2	TRBD1	.	TRBV2	TGTGCCAGCAACGAACCGGGACAGGGTCCCTATGGCTACACCTTC	CASNEPGQGPYGYTF
TRBJ2-2	.	.	TRBV19	TGTGCCAGTAGTATGGCTCCAACCTTCACCGGGGAGCTGTTTTTT	CASSMAPTFTGELFF
TRBJ1-1	.	.	TRBV29-1	TGCAGCGTTGCCCTCCCCAGACAAGGTCTTGAAGCTTTCTTT	CSVALPRQGLEAFF
TRBJ1-2	.	once	TRBV6-2/TRBV6-3	TGTGCCAGCAGTTATGGGCAAGTCTATGGCTACACCTTC	CASSYGQVYGYTF
TRBJ2-1	TRBD2	once	TRBV30	TGTGCCTGGAGTGTACGATATGGCAGGGACTGGTCGACTAGCGGGATACAGCAGTTCTTC	CAWSVRYGRDWSTSGIQQFF
TRBJ1-1	.	.	TRBV30	TGTGCCTGGAGTCCGGCGGGGAACACTGAAGCTTTCTTT	CAWSPAGNTEAFF
TRBJ2-4	TRBD1	.	TRBV4-2	TGTGCCAGCAGCCCGACAGGGCAAGCCAAAAACATTCAGTACTTC	CASSPTGQAKNIQYF
TRBJ2-5	.	once	TRBV12-3/TRBV12-4	TGTGCCAGCAGTGACAACGAAGAGACCCAGTACTTC	CASSDNEETQYF
TRBJ2-1	TRBD2	.	TRBV5-1	TGCGCCAGCAGCCCGCACCGGGAGGAAATCAATGAGCAGTTCTTC	CASSPHREEINEQFF
TRBJ2-3	.	.	TRBV2	TGTGCCAGCAGTGCGGACAGCACCCGGGAGTATTTT	CASSADSTREYF
TRBJ1-2	.	.	TRBV9	TGTGCCAGCAGCGTAGTCCCGGGGATATCTAACTATGGCTACACCTTC	CASSVVPGISNYGYTF
TRBJ1-1	.	.	TRBV19	TGTGCCAGTAGTACCTCCGGGGTTGGGAACACTGAAGCTTTCTTT	CASSTSGVGNTEAFF
TRBJ2-3	.	.	TRBV11-3	TGTGCCAGCAGCTTAGATAGTGGGGCACCAGATACGCAGTATTTT	CASSLDSGAPDTQYF
TRBJ2-7	.	.	TRBV5-8	TGTGCCAGCAGCTTGGTGGCAGGGGTCCCCTACGAGCAGTACTTC	CASSLVAGVPYEQYF
TRBJ2-5	TRBD1	.	TRBV9	TGTGCCAGCAGCGGACAGGGAAGGGAGACCCAGTACTTC	CASSGQGRETQYF
TRBJ2-7	TRBD2	.	TRBV7-2	TGTGCCAGCAGCTTAGGGCTAGCGGGATTCTCCTACGAGCAGTACTTC	CASSLGLAGFSYEQYF
TRBJ2-2	.	.	TRBV6-2/TRBV6-3	TGTGCCAGCAGCCCCACAGACACCGGGGAGCTGTTTTTT	CASSPTDTGELFF
TRBJ2-7	TRBD1	.	TRBV30	TGTGCCTGGACGAGGGGGACAGGGGACTACGAGCAGTACTTC	CAWTRGTGDYEQYF
TRBJ2-2	.	once	TRBV6-5	TGTGCCAGCAGCGACGAGGGCACCGGGGAGCTGTTTTTT	CASSDEGTGELFF
TRBJ2-7	TRBD1	.	TRBV7-9	TGTGCCAGCAGCCCCGGACAGGGACCCTACGAGCAGTACTTC	CASSPGQGPYEQYF
TRBJ1-5	TRBD1	.	TRBV4-1	TGCGCCAGCAGCCAAGATGGGGACAGGGGGCGACAGCCCCAGCATTTT	CASSQDGDRGRQPQHF
TRBJ2-5	TRBD2	.	TRBV16	TGTGCCAGCAGCGGACTAGCGGGGGGAGAGACCCAGTACTTC	CASSGLAGGETQYF
TRBJ2-1	TRBD1	few	TRBV6-1	TGTGCCAGCAGTGAGAGGCCAGGGGGCGACTACAATGAGCAGTTCTTC	CASSERPGGDYNEQFF
TRBJ2-3	.	.	TRBV4-3	TGCGCCAGCAGCCAAGAATGGGCCACAGATACGCAGTATTTT	CASSQEWATDTQYF
TRBJ2-3	TRBD1	once	TRBV5-1	TGCGCCAGCACCAAAACAGGGGGCGAGGTAGATACGCAGTATTTT	CASTKTGGEVDTQYF
TRBJ1-1	TRBD1	.	TRBV28	TGTGCCAGCAGTTTTTACTCGCCCGGACAGGGTAATGAAGCTTTCTTT	CASSFYSPGQGNEAFF
TRBJ2-7	TRBD2	.	TRBV6-1	TGTGCCAGCAGTGAAGGGGCTGGGGGGGGTGAGCAGTACTTC	CASSEGAGGGEQYF
TRBJ2-1	TRBD1	.	TRBV5-6	TGTGCCAGCAGTCAAAGACAGGGAAATTACAATGAGCAGTTCTTC	CASSQRQGNYNEQFF
TRBJ1-2	.	.	TRBV28	TGTGCCAGCAGTTTTGGGCAGGGTAGGCGGGGGAGCTATGGCTACACCTTC	CASSFGQGRRGSYGYTF
TRBJ1-6	TRBD1	.	TRBV14	TGTGCCAGCAGCCAAGGGGGACAGGAAAATAATTCACCCCTCCACTTT	CASSQGGQENNSPLHF
TRBJ2-7	TRBD2	.	TRBV6-6	TGTGCCAGCAGTTGGTCTAGCGGGAGAGGCGAGCAGTACTTC	CASSWSSGRGEQYF
TRBJ2-1	TRBD2	.	TRBV7-3	TGTGCCAGCAGCTTAAACGGGGCGGGAGGGCCGTACAATGAGCAGTTCTTC	CASSLNGAGGPYNEQFF
TRBJ1-2	.	.	TRBV30	TGTGCCTGGAGCCTTCCTCGGGGGTCCACATCCTCTTCTAACTATGGCTACACCTTC	CAWSLPRGSTSSSNYGYTF
TRBJ1-3	.	.	TRBV7-9	TGTGCCAGCAGCTTAGCTCAACCCCGGGCTGGAAACACCATATATTTT	CASSLAQPRAGNTIYF
TRBJ2-1	.	.	TRBV9	TGTGCCAGCAGCCCCGCAGGGGAATCCTACAATGAGCAGTTCTTC	CASSPAGESYNEQFF
TRBJ2-1	TRBD2	.	TRBV10-2	TGCGCCAGCGCGGATAGCGGGAGTGCTGCCTATGAGCAGTTCTTC	CASADSGSAAYEQFF
TRBJ2-1	TRBD2	.	TRBV24-1	TGTGCCACCAGCGCCACTGCCGGACTAGCGGACAATGAGCAGTTCTTC	CATSATAGLADNEQFF
TRBJ2-2	TRBD1	.	TRBV6-5	TGTGCCAGCAGTAGGGGACAGACGAACACCGGGGAGCTGTTTTTT	CASSRGQTNTGELFF
TRBJ1-3	.	.	TRBV7-9	TGTGCCAGCAGCTTAGTCAGGGCTGGAAACACCATATATTTT	CASSLVRAGNTIYF
TRBJ1-6	.	.	TRBV5-1	TGCGCCAGCAGCAGCGCCGGGACACTCGTTGGTTCACCCCTCCACTTT	CASSSAGTLVGSPLHF
TRBJ2-1	TRBD2	.	TRBV7-9	TGTGCCAGCAGCATCGGGACTACCTACAATGAGCAGTTCTTC	CASSIGTTYNEQFF
TRBJ2-7	.	.	TRBV19	TGTGCCAGTAGTTCCGGGACACATACCTACGAGCAGTACTTC	CASSSGTHTYEQYF
TRBJ2-5	TRBD1	few	TRBV3-1/TRBV3-2	TGTGCCAGCAGCCAAGAGGGTCCAGGGGGACAAGAGACCCAGTACTTC	CASSQEGPGGQETQYF
TRBJ1-3	.	.	TRBV6-4	TGTGCCAGCAGTGACCGTCCTACCAGAAACACCATATATTTT	CASSDRPTRNTIYF
TRBJ2-2	.	.	TRBV2	TGTGCCAGCAGGCAGGGTAGTACCGGGGAGCTGTTTTTT	CASRQGSTGELFF
TRBJ2-1	.	.	TRBV4-1	TGCGCCAGCAGCCACCCACCTAGGAACAATGAGCAGTTCTTC	CASSHPPRNNEQFF
TRBJ1-3	TRBD1	.	TRBV3-1/TRBV3-2	TGTGCCAGCAGCCAAGATTGGACAGGTTATAAGGGAAACACCATATATTTT	CASSQDWTGYKGNTIYF
TRBJ1-2	TRBD1	.	TRBV5-6	TGTGCCAGCACCTTGCGGCCCGGGACAGGGAGATATGGCTACACCTTC	CASTLRPGTGRYGYTF
TRBJ2-2	.	once	TRBV28	TGTGCCAGCAGTTTACAGGCTTTGGCCGGGGAGCTGTTTTTT	CASSLQALAGELFF
TRBJ1-2	TRBD1	.	TRBV15	TGTGCCACGGTGCAAAGTGGACAGGGGAGCTTAGCTGGCTACACCTTC	CATVQSGQGSLAGYTF
TRBJ2-6	.	.	TRBV28	TGTGCCAGCAGTGGACCCAGGGGTGGTCGAAACTCTGGGGCCAACGTCCTGACTTTC	CASSGPRGGRNSGANVLTF